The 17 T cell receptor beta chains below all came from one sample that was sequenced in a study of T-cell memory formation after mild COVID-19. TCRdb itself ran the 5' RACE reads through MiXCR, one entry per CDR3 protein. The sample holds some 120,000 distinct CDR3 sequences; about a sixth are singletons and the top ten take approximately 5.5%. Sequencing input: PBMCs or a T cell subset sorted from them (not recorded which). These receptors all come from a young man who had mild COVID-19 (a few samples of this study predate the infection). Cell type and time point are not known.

The CDR3 reads CATSDPRGPYQETQYF. The DNA of the CDR3 is TGTGCCACCAGTGATCCCCGCGGACCATACCAAGAGACCCAGTACTTC. The gene calls are TRBV24-1 and TRBJ2-5; D is undetermined. The CDR3 has 16 amino acids. CDR1 KGHDR and CDR2 SFDVKD come from the germline V gene. Trimming stripped 3 bases from V and 0 bases from J, with 13 bases between.

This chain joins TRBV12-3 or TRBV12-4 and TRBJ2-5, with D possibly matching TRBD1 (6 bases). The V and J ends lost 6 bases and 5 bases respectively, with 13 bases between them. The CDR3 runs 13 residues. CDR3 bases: TGTGCCAGCAGCCCCGGACAGATGGAGACCCAGTACTTC. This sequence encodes CASSPGQMETQYF.

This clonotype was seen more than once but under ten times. CDR3 sequence (DNA): TGCGCCAGCAGCTTGGTCCCAGGGGGCTACGAGCAGTACTTC. Its protein product is CASSLVPGGYEQYF. The J gene is TRBJ2-7, the V gene TRBV5-1, with 7 nucleotides matching TRBD1. V lost 0 bases, J lost 3 bases, and 3 bases stayed unmatched. Germline lookup yields CDR1 SGHRS and CDR2 YFSETQ. This CDR3 comprises 14 residues.

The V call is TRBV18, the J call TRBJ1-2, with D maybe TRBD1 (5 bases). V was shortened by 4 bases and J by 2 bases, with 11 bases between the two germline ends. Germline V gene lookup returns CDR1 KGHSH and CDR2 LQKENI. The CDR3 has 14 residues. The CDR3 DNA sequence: TGTGCCAGCTCACTTGGGACGGTAAACTATGGCTACACCTTC. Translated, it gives CASSLGTVNYGYTF.

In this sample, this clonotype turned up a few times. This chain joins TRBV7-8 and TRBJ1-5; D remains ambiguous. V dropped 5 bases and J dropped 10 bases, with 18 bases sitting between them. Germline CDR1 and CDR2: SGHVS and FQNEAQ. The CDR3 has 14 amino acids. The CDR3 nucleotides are TGTGCCAGCAGCAAGTCCCATATGATAGGCCCCCAGCATTTT. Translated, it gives CASSKSHMIGPQHF.

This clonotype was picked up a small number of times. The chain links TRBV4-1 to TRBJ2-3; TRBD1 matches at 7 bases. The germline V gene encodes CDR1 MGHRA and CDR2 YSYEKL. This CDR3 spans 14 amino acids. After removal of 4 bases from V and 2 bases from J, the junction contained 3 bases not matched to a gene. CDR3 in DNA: TGCGCCAGCAGCCTCGGGACAGCCACAGATACGCAGTATTTT. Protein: CASSLGTATDTQYF.

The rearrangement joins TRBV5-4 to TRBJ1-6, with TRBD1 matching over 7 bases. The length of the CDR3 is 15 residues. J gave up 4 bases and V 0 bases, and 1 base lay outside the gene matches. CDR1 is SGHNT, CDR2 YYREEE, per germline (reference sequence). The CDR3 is CASSLAGQYNSPLHF. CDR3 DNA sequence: TGTGCCAGCAGCTTGGCGGGACAGTATAATTCACCCCTCCACTTT.

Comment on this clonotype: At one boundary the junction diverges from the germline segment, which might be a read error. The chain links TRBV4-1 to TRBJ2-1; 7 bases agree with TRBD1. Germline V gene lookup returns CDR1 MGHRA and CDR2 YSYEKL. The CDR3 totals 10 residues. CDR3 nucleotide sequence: TGCGCCAGCACAAGACAGGGTCCCCTCTTC. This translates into CASTRQGPLF.

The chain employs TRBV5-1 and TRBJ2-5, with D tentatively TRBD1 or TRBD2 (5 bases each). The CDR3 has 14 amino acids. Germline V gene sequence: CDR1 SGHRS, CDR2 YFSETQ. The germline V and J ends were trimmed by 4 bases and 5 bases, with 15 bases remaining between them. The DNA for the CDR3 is TGCGCCAGCAGCCCTTATCCGTGGGGGGAGACCCAGTACTTC. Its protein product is CASSPYPWGETQYF.

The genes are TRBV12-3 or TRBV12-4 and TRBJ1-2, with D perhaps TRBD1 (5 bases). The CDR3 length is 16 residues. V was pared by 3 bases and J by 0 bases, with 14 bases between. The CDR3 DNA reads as TGTGCCAGCAGTTTCTCCCGGGGGACTGCTAACTATGGCTACACCTTC. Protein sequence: CASSFSRGTANYGYTF.

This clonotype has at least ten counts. In DNA, the CDR3 is TGTGCCAGCAGCCCGGAGAGGCGGACAGATACGCAGTATTTT. It encodes CASSPERRTDTQYF. The chain combines TRBV7-3 with TRBJ2-3; D gene ambiguous. The CDR3 has 14 amino acids. CDR1 is SGHTA, CDR2 FQGTGA, per germline. V lost 5 bases and J lost 3, with 12 bases in between.

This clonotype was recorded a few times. For the CDR3, the DNA is TGTGCCAGCAGCTGGTCCCGGACTAGGTCCTACAATGAGCAGTTCTTC. This gives the protein CASSWSRTRSYNEQFF. The V call is TRBV7-2, the J call TRBJ2-1, with 7 bases fitting TRBD2. V was clipped by 4 bases and J by 1 base; unmatched bases: 7. CDR1 and CDR2 from the germline V gene are SGHTA and FQGNSA. This CDR3 is 16 amino acids long.

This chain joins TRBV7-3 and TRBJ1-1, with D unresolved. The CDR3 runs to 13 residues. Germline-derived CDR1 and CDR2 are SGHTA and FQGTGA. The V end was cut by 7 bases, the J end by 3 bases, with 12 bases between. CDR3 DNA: TGTGCCAGCAAAAGGCAGATCGACACTGAAGCTTTCTTT. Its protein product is CASKRQIDTEAFF.

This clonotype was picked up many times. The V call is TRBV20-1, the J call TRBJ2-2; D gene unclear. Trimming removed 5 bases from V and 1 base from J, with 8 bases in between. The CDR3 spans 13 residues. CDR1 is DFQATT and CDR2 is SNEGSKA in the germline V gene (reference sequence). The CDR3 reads CSAAYRNTGELFF. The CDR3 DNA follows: TGCAGTGCTGCGTATAGGAACACCGGGGAGCTGTTTTTT.

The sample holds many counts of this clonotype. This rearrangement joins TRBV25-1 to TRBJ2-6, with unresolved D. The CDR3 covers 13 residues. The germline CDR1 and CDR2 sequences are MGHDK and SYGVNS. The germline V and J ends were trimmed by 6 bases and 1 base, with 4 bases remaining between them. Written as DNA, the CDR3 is TGTGCCAGCAGGGGGTCTGGGGCCAACGTCCTGACTTTC. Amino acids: CASRGSGANVLTF. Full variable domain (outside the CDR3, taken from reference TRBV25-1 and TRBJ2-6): EADIYQTPRYLVIGTGKKITLECSQTMGHDKMYWYQQDPGMELHLIHYSYGVNSTEKGDLSSESTVSRIRTEHFPLTLESARPSHTSQYLCASRGSGANVLTFGAGSRLTVL.

Written as DNA, the CDR3 is TGTGCCAGCAGTAGGGGGCCTGGGGAGACCCAGTACTTC. It encodes CASSRGPGETQYF. V and J are TRBV28 and TRBJ2-5, with 7 bases aligning to TRBD1. This CDR3 is 13 amino acids long. From germline, CDR1 is MDHEN and CDR2 SYDVKM. Trimming took 5 bases from V and 5 from J; bases not matched to a gene: 5.

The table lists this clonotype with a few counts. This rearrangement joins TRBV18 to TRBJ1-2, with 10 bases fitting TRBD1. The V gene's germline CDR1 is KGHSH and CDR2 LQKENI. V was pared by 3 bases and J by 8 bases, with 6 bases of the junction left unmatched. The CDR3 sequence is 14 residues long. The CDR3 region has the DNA TGTGCCAGCTCACCCTCCGGGACAGGGGACGGCTACACCTTC. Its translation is CASSPSGTGDGYTF.